This passage covers 19 T cell receptor beta chains from one sample sequenced in a study of chronic HIV infection and antiretroviral therapy. From the 5' RACE reads, TCRdb called clonotypes with MiXCR, one entry per CDR3 protein. This sample has some 38,000 distinct CDR3 sequences, with roughly 8.8% found just once. Material for sequencing was peripheral blood. The receptors here all came from an adult who had HIV and had not received antiretroviral therapy, or was an uninfected healthy control (not recorded which).

This clonotype showed up many times. CDR3 amino acids: CASSRNYEQYF. The CDR3, as DNA: TGTGCCAGCAGTCGTAACTACGAGCAGTACTTC. This chain joins TRBV28 and TRBJ2-7; D is uncertain. This CDR3 is 11 amino acids long. Deletions cut 5 bases from V and 3 bases from J, with 5 bases between. The V gene's germline CDR1 is MDHEN and CDR2 SYDVKM.

This clonotype came up many times. V usage is TRBV28 and J usage is TRBJ2-7; 8 bases fit TRBD1. The CDR3 has 12 residues. The J segment lost 7 bases and the V segment lost 6 bases, leaving 5 bases of the junction unmatched. Germline V CDR1 and CDR2: MDHEN, SYDVKM. This CDR3 is CASSMDRVEQYF. In nucleotides, the CDR3 is TGTGCCAGCAGCATGGACAGGGTAGAGCAGTACTTC.

This clonotype was observed many times. The CDR3 region has the DNA TGTGCCAGCGGGGACTTTCCCACAGATACGCAGTATTTT. Translation gives CASGDFPTDTQYF. The chain carries TRBV6-6 and TRBJ2-3; D possibly corresponds to TRBD2 (6 bases). The CDR3 runs to 13 residues. CDR1 MNHNY and CDR2 SVGAGI come from the germline V gene (reference sequence). Deletions cut 8 bases from V and 2 bases from J, with 11 bases between.

The genes are TRBV21-1 and TRBJ2-3; TRBD2, the table's D call, lacks a check against the DNA. TRBV21-1 is shown as a pseudogene. The CDR3 runs to 16 residues. CDR3 residues: CASSKVDSGYTDTQYF. The CDR3 region has the DNA TGTGCCAGCAGCAAAGTAGATAGCGGATACACAGATACGCAGTATTTT.

This clonotype showed up many times. The genes are TRBV20-1 and TRBJ1-5; TRBD1 agrees at 8 bases. Germline V gene lookup returns CDR1 DFQATT and CDR2 SNEGSKA (reference sequence). The ends lost 5 bases at V and 5 bases at J; junction bases unmatched: 11. This CDR3 region has 15 residues. The CDR3 DNA follows: TGCAGTGCTCTTGAACCGGGACAGGATCATCAGCCCCAGCATTTT. Amino acids: CSALEPGQDHQPQHF.

This clonotype was observed at least ten times. V usage is TRBV28 and J usage is TRBJ2-7; tentatively, D is TRBD2 (6 bases). The germline CDR1 and CDR2 sequences are MDHEN and SYDVKM. V was trimmed by 5 bases and J by 2 bases, leaving 16 bases between them. The CDR3 is 15 amino acids. CDR3 nucleotide sequence: TGTGCCAGCAGTCTCTATAGCGGATCTACCTACGAGCAGTACTTC. The encoded protein is CASSLYSGSTYEQYF.

This clonotype was seen a few times. Here the CDR3 reads CSARRDAAQYEQYF. The CDR3 bases are TGCAGTGCTAGAAGAGACGCTGCCCAGTACGAGCAGTACTTC. The rearrangement uses TRBV20-1 and TRBJ2-7; D is ambiguous. The V and J ends lost 2 bases and 4 bases respectively, with 15 bases between them. Germline lookup yields CDR1 DFQATT and CDR2 SNEGSKA (reference sequence). This CDR3 has 14 residues.

There are many counts of this clonotype. The J gene is TRBJ2-1, the V gene TRBV19, with 8 bases fitting TRBD2. This CDR3 spans 15 amino acids. V was pared by 2 bases and J by 8 bases, with 8 bases of the junction left unmatched. Germline V gene lookup returns CDR1 LNHDA and CDR2 SQIVND (reference sequence). CDR3 bases: TGTGCCAGTAGTATAAAGAGCGGGAGTTGGGATGAGCAGTTCTTC. Amino acid sequence: CASSIKSGSWDEQFF.

This rearrangement joins TRBV28 to TRBJ1-1, with D unresolved. CDR3 length: 12 residues. Trimming left V 3 bases short and J 7 bases short, with 9 bases between. CDR1 is MDHEN and CDR2 is SYDVKM in the germline V gene. CDR3 residues: CASSFPSLEAFF. The CDR3 DNA reads TGTGCCAGCAGTTTTCCTTCCCTTGAAGCTTTCTTT.

The sample holds many counts of this clonotype. CDR3 region: CASSLAGNNEQFF. In nucleotides, the CDR3 is TGTGCCAGCAGCTTAGCGGGTAACAATGAGCAGTTCTTC. The chain uses TRBV7-2 and TRBJ2-1; D gene uncertain. The V gene's germline CDR1 is SGHTA and CDR2 FQGNSA. V was cut by 0 bases and J by 5 bases, with 5 bases left in between. The CDR3 length is 13 residues.

This clonotype was detected many times. The V call is TRBV24-1, the J call TRBJ1-5, with a weak D call TRBD1 (5 bases). The V end lost 6 bases, the J end lost 7 bases, and 15 bases lay between the germline ends. Looked up from germline, CDR1 is KGHDR and CDR2 is SFDVKD. CDR3 size: 14 residues. CDR3 region: CATSSQGVWQPQHF. The CDR3 DNA reads as TGTGCCACCAGTTCCCAGGGAGTATGGCAGCCCCAGCATTTT.

V and J are TRBV20-1 and TRBJ2-7; D gene uncertain. CDR1 DFQATT and CDR2 SNEGSKA come from the germline V gene (reference sequence). V shed 6 bases and J shed 3 bases, with 6 bases lying between them. This CDR3 region has 10 residues. The CDR3 loop is CSAKDYEQYF. CDR3 DNA: TGCAGTGCCAAGGACTACGAGCAGTACTTC.

This clonotype was recorded many times. The chain is built from TRBV28 and TRBJ2-1, with D unclear. Germline assignment: CDR1 MDHEN and CDR2 SYDVKM. Deletions cut 4 bases from V and 10 bases from J, with 20 bases between. The CDR3 covers 15 residues. As DNA, the CDR3 is TGTGCCAGCAGTTCCCCTGGCCTAATGGCGGACGAGCAGTTCTTC. Translating gives CASSSPGLMADEQFF.

This chain uses TRBV7-9 with TRBJ2-5, with 10 bases that match TRBD1. Germline CDR1 and CDR2: SEHNR and FQNEAQ (reference sequence). This CDR3 has 16 residues. Trimming cost V 5 bases and J 5 bases; bases outside gene matches: 11. Here the CDR3 DNA reads TGTGCCAGCAGCCCTCGACAGGGGGCGGAGGTGGAGACCCAGTACTTC. Its protein is CASSPRQGAEVETQYF.

The chain couples TRBV24-1 to TRBJ1-5; D is ambiguous. Trimming took off 6 bases at V and 2 bases at J, with 4 bases between the two ends. The CDR3 has 12 residues. CDR1 and CDR2 (germline): KGHDR, SFDVKD. CDR3: CATSYGNQPQHF. Written as DNA, the CDR3 is TGTGCCACCAGTTACGGCAATCAGCCCCAGCATTTT.

The chain combines TRBV28 with TRBJ2-7, with D unresolved. CDR1 and CDR2 (germline): MDHEN, SYDVKM. The CDR3 runs to 16 residues. V lost 6 bases to trimming and J lost 2 bases, with 20 bases between them. The CDR3 nucleotides read TGTGCCAGCAGGCCCCCCCCCGGGTGTTTTGCCTACGAGCAGTACTTC. It specifies CASRPPPGCFAYEQYF.

The table lists this clonotype with many counts. The chain carries TRBV28 and TRBJ2-3; TRBD2 matches 7 bases. This CDR3 is 14 amino acids long. Germline trimming cut 6 bases from V and 2 bases from J; bases unmatched to any gene: 5. Germline V gene lookup returns CDR1 MDHEN and CDR2 SYDVKM. CDR3 residues: CASSRLADTDTQYF. CDR3 coding DNA: TGTGCCAGCAGCAGACTAGCCGACACAGATACGCAGTATTTT.

V gene TRBV28 combines with J gene TRBJ2-7; D not certain. V lost 4 bases, J lost 1 base, and 17 bases lay in between. The germline gives CDR1 MDHEN, CDR2 SYDVKM. This CDR3 has 16 amino acids. CDR3 DNA: TGTGCCAGCAGTTCCACCACGGCGCCGACGTCCTACGAGCAGTACTTC. It yields the protein CASSSTTAPTSYEQYF.

This clonotype was seen at least ten times. The genes are TRBV10-2 and TRBJ2-3; 9 bases line up with TRBD2. Trimming took 7 bases from V and 4 from J; bases not matched to a gene: 3. From germline, CDR1 is WSHSY and CDR2 SAAADI. The CDR3 sequence is 13 residues long. DNA for the CDR3: TGCGCCAGCATGACTAGCGGATCAGATACGCAGTATTTT. Translation gives CASMTSGSDTQYF.